What follows are 29 T cell receptor beta chains derived from one specimen sequenced in a study of monozygotic twins with inflammatory bowel disease. TCRdb reanalyzed the 5' RACE reads and collapses them to one entry per CDR3 protein, without DNA. Its listing shows about 420,000 distinct CDR3 sequences. Sequenced input: blood. These TCRs come from a human donor with ulcerative colitis or Crohn's disease, or a healthy co-twin of an affected twin (not recorded which).

The chain has TRBV6-1 and TRBJ2-2; checking the TCRdb D call of TRBD1 is not possible without DNA. The CDR3 runs to 16 residues. Germline CDR1 is MNHNS and CDR2 is SASEGT. The CDR3 reads CASSPSKQGYTGELFF.

This rearrangement joins TRBV6-1 to TRBJ1-1; the TCRdb call, TRBD1, lacks DNA for checking. CDR3 length equals 15 residues. Germline V lookup: CDR1 MNHNS, CDR2 SASEGT. The CDR3 protein is CASSTLPGQGAEAFF.

V is TRBV6-5 and J is TRBJ2-3. The CDR3 length is 12 residues. The V gene's germline CDR1 is MNHEY and CDR2 SVGAGI. The CDR3: CASRRDTDTQYF.

The chain has TRBV7-2 and TRBJ2-3; without DNA, the TCRdb call of TRBD1 cannot be checked. Per the germline V gene, CDR1 is SGHTA and CDR2 is FQGNSA. The CDR3 is 15 residues long. The CDR3 loop reads CASSVPGHPTDTQYF.

CDR3 amino acids: CASSGSGGRRTDTQYF. The chain combines TRBV27 with TRBJ2-3; absent DNA, TCRdb's TRBD1 call cannot be checked. The CDR3 is 16 residues long. The germline V gene encodes CDR1 MNHEY and CDR2 SMNVEV (reference sequence).

The genes are TRBV3-1 and TRBJ1-1; TCRdb picks TRBD1, but there is no DNA to check that call. CDR1 LGHDT and CDR2 YNNKEL come from the germline V gene (reference sequence). The CDR3 spans 15 residues. The CDR3 region is CASSSGMVGYTEAFF. Using reference TRBV3-1 and TRBJ1-1 for the parts outside the CDR3, the full variable domain is DTAVSQTPKYLVTQMGNDKSIKCEQNLGHDTMYWYKQDSKKFLKIMFSYNNKELIINETVPNRFSPKSPDKAHLNLHINSLELGDSAVYFCASSSGMVGYTEAFFGQGTRLTVV.

The chain is built from TRBV20-1 and TRBJ1-5; TCRdb names TRBD1, which stays unverified in the absence of DNA. Looked up from germline, CDR1 is DFQATT and CDR2 is SNEGSKA (reference sequence). CDR3 length equals 11 residues. The CDR3 loop reads CSALTGDSKHF.

The chain employs TRBV12-3 or TRBV12-4 and TRBJ1-4; TCRdb outputs TRBD1, but without DNA this stays unchecked. CDR3 length: 16 amino acids. The CDR3 sequence is CASSFVHGPTNEKLFF.

This chain uses TRBV7-9 with TRBJ2-1. Per germline, CDR1 SEHNR and CDR2 FQNEAQ (reference sequence). The CDR3 contains 14 residues. The CDR3 is CASSLLESHNEQFF.

The chain combines TRBV7-2 with TRBJ2-3. Germline-derived CDR1 and CDR2 are SGHTA and FQGNSA. The CDR3 consists of 14 residues. The CDR3 sequence is CASSEMRTTDTQYF.

The chain employs TRBV3-1 and TRBJ2-2; TCRdb indicates TRBD1, and absent DNA this call remains unverified. The CDR3 covers 15 residues. CDR1 and CDR2 (germline): LGHDT, YNNKEL (reference sequence). Here the CDR3 reads CASSQLTVDTGELFF.

V and J are TRBV6-6 and TRBJ2-1; TCRdb indicates TRBD2, and absent DNA this call remains unverified. CDR3 length: 14 residues. From germline, CDR1 is MNHNY and CDR2 SVGAGI (reference sequence). CDR3 region: CASSLTSGGDEQFF.

The chain employs TRBV4-2 and TRBJ1-1. Germline CDR1 and CDR2: LGHNA and YNFKEQ. CDR3 length: 16 amino acids. The CDR3 sequence is CASSQEINRLDTEAFF.

The V and J genes are TRBV20-1 and TRBJ2-3. CDR3 length equals 15 residues. Looked up from germline, CDR1 is DFQATT and CDR2 is SNEGSKA (reference sequence). This chain's CDR3 is CSARVPGPYTDTQYF.

V gene TRBV28 combines with J gene TRBJ1-2; the TCRdb D gene call, TRBD1, has no DNA to confirm it. This CDR3 has 13 amino acids. Per germline, CDR1 MDHEN and CDR2 SYDVKM. The CDR3: CASSLLPGGGYTF.

V gene TRBV12-3 or TRBV12-4 combines with J gene TRBJ2-7; TCRdb lists TRBD2, though no DNA is available to test this call. The CDR3 totals 16 residues. This CDR3 is CASSLYGPQLQYEQYF.

The genes are TRBV7-8 and TRBJ2-7; TCRdb returns TRBD2, unconfirmable since there is no DNA. This CDR3 region has 18 residues. The germline CDR1 and CDR2 sequences are SGHVS and FQNEAQ. CDR3 loop: CASSLTDGAGAKTYEQYF.

The chain carries TRBV5-6 and TRBJ2-1; TCRdb picks TRBD2, but there is no DNA to check that call. Germline-derived CDR1 and CDR2 are SGHDT and YYEEEE. The CDR3 totals 15 residues. CDR3 sequence reads: CASSSQGGNRNEQFF.

The V call is TRBV5-1, the J call TRBJ1-1; lacking DNA, the TRBD1 call made by TCRdb goes unchecked. The V gene's germline CDR1 is SGHRS and CDR2 YFSETQ. This CDR3 comprises 18 residues. The CDR3 sequence: CASRSGGARATLNTEAFF.

The chain couples TRBV2 to TRBJ2-7. CDR3 length: 12 amino acids. CDR1 SNHLY and CDR2 FYNNEI come from the germline V gene. The CDR3 here is CASSEAKVKQYF. Full variable domain (remainder filled in from reference TRBV2 and TRBJ2-7): EPEVTQTPSHQVTQMGQEVILRCVPISNHLYFYWYRQILGQKVEFLVSFYNNEISEKSEIFDDQFSVERPDGSNFTLKIRSTKLEDSAMYFCASSEAKVKQYFGPGTRLTVT.

V and J are TRBV7-8 and TRBJ1-1; TCRdb's D call of TRBD1 is untestable without DNA. The CDR3 extends over 15 amino acids. Germline-derived CDR1 and CDR2 are SGHVS and FQNEAQ. The CDR3 reads CASSLVSVTGTEAFF.

The rearrangement uses TRBV19 and TRBJ2-1. Germline-derived CDR1 and CDR2 are LNHDA and SQIVND (reference sequence). This CDR3 contains 11 residues. CDR3 region: CASNSYNEQFF. Combining the CDR3 with reference TRBV19 and TRBJ2-1 gives the whole variable domain DGGITQSPKYLFRKEGQNVTLSCEQNLNHDAMYWYRQDPGQGLRLIYYSQIVNDFQKGDIAEGYSVSREKKESFPLTVTSAQKNPTAFYLCASNSYNEQFFGPGTRLTVL.

The J gene is TRBJ2-3, the V gene TRBV13; the TRBD2 assignment by TCRdb is unverifiable without DNA. CDR3 length: 18 residues. CDR1 and CDR2 from the germline V gene are PRHDT and FYEKMQ (reference sequence). The CDR3 sequence is CASSQPGTGTRRTDTQYF. Supplemented by reference TRBV13 and TRBJ2-3, the full variable domain reads AAGVIQSPRHLIKEKRETATLKCYPIPRHDTVYWYQQGPGQDPQFLISFYEKMQSDKGSIPDRFSAQQFSDYHSELNMSSLELGDSALYFCASSQPGTGTRRTDTQYFGPGTRLTVL.

The V gene is TRBV11-2, the J gene TRBJ2-3; TCRdb's D gene call, TRBD1, goes unchecked for lack of DNA. CDR1 and CDR2 (germline): SGHAT, FQNNGV. There are 18 residues in the CDR3. The CDR3 loop is CASSLVLAGGGGADTQYF. Filled out from reference TRBV11-2 and TRBJ2-3, the complete variable domain reads EAGVAQSPRYKIIEKRQSVAFWCNPISGHATLYWYQQILGQGPKLLIQFQNNGVVDDSQLPKDRFSAERLKGVDSTLKIQPAKLEDSAVYLCASSLVLAGGGGADTQYFGPGTRLTVL.

V usage is TRBV7-9 and J usage is TRBJ1-1. Per germline, CDR1 SEHNR and CDR2 FQNEAQ (reference sequence). The length of the CDR3 is 13 residues. The CDR3 region is CASSSGVTTEAFF.

The V call is TRBV15, the J call TRBJ2-1; there is no DNA to check the TCRdb D call of TRBD2. This CDR3 is built from 19 residues. Germline V CDR1 and CDR2: LNHNV, YYDKDF (reference sequence). This CDR3 is CATSPPWGSGRAKGNEQFF.

The chain has TRBV7-2 and TRBJ2-5; TCRdb reports TRBD1, a call that lacks DNA to check it against. The CDR3 is 16 residues long. Per the germline V gene, CDR1 is SGHTA and CDR2 is FQGNSA. The CDR3 loop reads CASSRGGSPNQETQYF.

The chain joins TRBV12-3 or TRBV12-4 to TRBJ2-1; lacking DNA, the TRBD2 call made by TCRdb goes unchecked. CDR3 size: 15 residues. The CDR3 reads CASSFLRLGHNEQFF.

The chain couples TRBV27 to TRBJ2-1; the TCRdb call, TRBD1, lacks DNA for checking. Germline V gives CDR1 MNHEY, CDR2 SMNVEV (reference sequence). This CDR3 has 14 residues. CDR3 loop: CASSRRGVRNEQFF.